This T cell receptor (beta chain) is from a study of blood T cell repertoires in COVID-19. Study background: Italy, Spain and the United States were the sources of the convalescent and acute COVID-19 samples. PBMCs, B-cell-depleted T cells, or T cells provided the cDNA or gDNA that made up the material.

Germline CDR1 SGHTA, CDR2 FQGNSA. Trimming took off 7 bases at V and 8 bases at J, with 17 bases between the two ends. The CDR3 spans 13 residues. This clone was seen a few times. Study processing details: Quantification of nucleated cells was approximated via reference gene primer amplification. Measured with immunoSEQ multiplex PCR; TCRdb has only the in-frame clones, and not every one. V, J and clone size reflect that table, while D and trimming were determined from the DNA. Of around 160,000 clones in the sample, 89% were seen once. The rearrangement uses TRBV7-2 and TRBJ1-1, with D perhaps TRBD1 (6 bases). The source of this sequence is a man in his sixties with acute or convalescent COVID-19. The sample comprised peripheral blood. In nucleotides, the CDR3 is TGTGCCAGCAACCCCACACCGGGGACAGAAGCTTTCTTT. This codes for CASNPTPGTEAFF.